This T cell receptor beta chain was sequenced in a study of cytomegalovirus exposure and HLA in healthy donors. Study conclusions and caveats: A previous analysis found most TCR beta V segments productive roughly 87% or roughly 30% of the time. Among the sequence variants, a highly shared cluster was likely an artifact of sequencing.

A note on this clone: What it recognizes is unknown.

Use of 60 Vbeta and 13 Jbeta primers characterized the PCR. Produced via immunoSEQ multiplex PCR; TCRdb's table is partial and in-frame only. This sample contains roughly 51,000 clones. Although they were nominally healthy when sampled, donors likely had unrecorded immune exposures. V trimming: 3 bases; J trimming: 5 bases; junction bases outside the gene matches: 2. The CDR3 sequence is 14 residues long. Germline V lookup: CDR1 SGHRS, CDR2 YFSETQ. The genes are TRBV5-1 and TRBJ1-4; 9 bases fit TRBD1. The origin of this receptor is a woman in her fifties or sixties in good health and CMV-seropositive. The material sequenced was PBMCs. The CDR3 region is CASSSGQGNEKLFF. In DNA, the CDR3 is TGCGCCAGCAGCTCAGGACAGGGGAATGAAAAACTGTTTTTT. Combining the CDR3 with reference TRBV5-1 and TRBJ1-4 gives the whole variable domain KAGVTQTPRYLIKTRGQQVTLSCSPISGHRSVSWYQQTPGQGLQFLFEYFSETQRNKGNFPGRFSGRQFSNSRSEMNVSTLELGDSALYLCASSSGQGNEKLFFGSGTQLSVL.